The rows below give T cell receptor beta chains drawn from one sample of a study of blood T cell repertoires in COVID-19. Generated by immunoSEQ multiplex PCR, the TCRdb table keeps only in-frame clones and is missing some. Among approximately 100,000 clones listed, 81% were seen once. The sample comprised peripheral blood. All receptors come from a human donor in a cohort sampled during active COVID-19. CDR3s include the opening cysteine and the closing phenylalanine or tryptophan. D genes are given only for firm matches. Some rows mark clone size as missing; the rest say once, few, many or name a class of expanded clone.

j_call v_call d_call clone_size cdr3_aa cdr3_nt
TRBJ2-5 TRBV5-4 TRBD1 . CASSISGQGRETQYF TGTGCCAGCAGCATATCGGGACAGGGGAGGGAGACCCAGTACTTC
TRBJ2-3 TRBV27 TRBD2 . CASSLAGGPDTQYF TGTGCCAGCAGTTTAGCGGGAGGACCAGATACGCAGTATTTT
TRBJ1-4 TRBV10-1 . . CASSEGQTATNEKLFF TGCGCCAGCAGTGAGGGCCAGACTGCAACTAATGAAAAACTGTTTTTT
TRBJ2-3 TRBV24-1 TRBD1 . CATSDPKRQGHTQYF TGTGCCACCAGTGATCCCAAACGACAGGGCCATACGCAGTATTTT
TRBJ1-2 TRBV30 . . CAWNPTTVGGYTF TGTGCCTGGAACCCTACGACAGTCGGTGGCTACACCTTC
TRBJ1-5 TRBV28 . few CASNPGGGHQPQHF TGTGCCAGCAACCCTGGGGGGGGGCACCAGCCCCAGCATTTT
TRBJ1-1 TRBV27 . . CASSSSGQSNTEAFF TGTGCCAGCAGTTCGAGCGGACAGAGCAACACTGAAGCTTTCTTT
TRBJ1-4 TRBV3-1/TRBV3-2 . once CASSQVGREKNEKLFF TGTGCCAGCAGCCAAGTAGGCAGGGAAAAGAATGAAAAACTGTTTTTT
TRBJ2-7 TRBV28 . . CASSSGTRAPRYF TGTGCCAGCAGTTCCGGGACAAGAGCTCCTAGGTACTTC
TRBJ2-1 TRBV5-1 . . CASSLTPGSSYNEQFF TGCGCCAGCAGCTTGACCCCGGGGAGTTCCTACAATGAGCAGTTCTTC
TRBJ2-7 TRBV5-5 . once CASSQPSDSFYEQYF TGTGCCAGCAGCCAACCATCGGACAGTTTCTACGAGCAGTACTTC
TRBJ2-1 TRBV29-1 TRBD1 . CSVEATGAQYNEQFF TGCAGCGTTGAAGCCACAGGGGCCCAATACAATGAGCAGTTCTTC
TRBJ2-7 TRBV7-2 . . CASSSTGRSYEQYF TGTGCCAGCAGCTCAACAGGACGCTCCTACGAGCAGTACTTC
TRBJ2-7 TRBV7-2 . . CASSTGLSGYEQYF TGTGCCAGCAGCACCGGACTATCGGGCTACGAGCAGTACTTC
TRBJ1-2 TRBV7-3 TRBD1 . CASSPMGQGGGGYTF TGTGCCAGCAGCCCCATGGGACAGGGGGGCGGCGGCTACACCTTC
TRBJ2-7 TRBV2 TRBD2 few CASSKLGTSGGLSYEQYF TGTGCCAGCAGCAAACTCGGGACTAGCGGAGGGCTCTCCTACGAGCAGTACTTC
TRBJ2-7 TRBV30 . . CAWSAPPGFYEQYF TGTGCCTGGAGTGCCCCACCGGGGTTCTACGAGCAGTACTTC
TRBJ2-7 TRBV11-3 TRBD1 . CASRPRQGTYEQYF TGTGCCAGCAGGCCGCGACAGGGGACCTACGAGCAGTACTTC
TRBJ2-7 TRBV19 TRBD1 . CASRSGTAYEQYF TGTGCCAGTAGGTCCGGGACAGCCTACGAGCAGTACTTC
TRBJ1-1 TRBV7-2 TRBD1 . CASSSTGRDEAFF TGTGCCAGCAGCTCGACAGGGCGGGATGAAGCTTTCTTT
TRBJ2-3 TRBV21-1 . . CASSNPRLAGGPKDTQYF TGTGCCAGCAGCAATCCCCGACTAGCGGGAGGGCCTAAAGATACGCAGTATTTT
TRBJ2-1 TRBV7-2 TRBD2 few CASTGTSGGNEQFF TGTGCCAGCACCGGGACTAGCGGGGGGAATGAGCAGTTCTTC
TRBJ1-6 TRBV25-1 TRBD1 . CASETGESSPLHF TGTGCCAGCGAAACAGGGGAGTCTTCACCCCTCCACTTT
TRBJ1-5 TRBV19 . . CASSILGASNSNQPQHF TGTGCCAGTAGTATTTTAGGGGCCTCTAATAGCAATCAGCCCCAGCATTTT
TRBJ2-7 TRBV11-2 TRBD2 few CASSEVGGGFSYEQYF TGTGCCAGCAGCGAGGTGGGCGGGGGGTTCTCCTACGAGCAGTACTTC
TRBJ2-1 TRBV19 . few CASSIVAQNEQFF TGTGCCAGTAGTATTGTAGCGCAGAATGAGCAGTTCTTC
TRBJ1-2 TRBV29-1 . . CSVEDFPGNYGYTF TGCAGCGTTGAAGATTTCCCGGGTAACTATGGCTACACCTTC
TRBJ1-4 TRBV11-3 TRBD1 . CASSKTGESEKLFF TGTGCCAGCAGCAAAACAGGGGAGAGTGAAAAACTGTTTTTT
TRBJ2-7 TRBV24-1 TRBD2 once CATSDPAGLYEQYF TGTGCCACCAGTGATCCAGCGGGGCTTTACGAGCAGTACTTC
TRBJ2-1 TRBV6-1 . . CASSEIGGRSEQFF TGTGCCAGCAGTGAAATCGGGGGGCGTAGTGAGCAGTTCTTC
TRBJ1-1 TRBV28 . . CASSTGVTEAFF TGTGCCAGCAGCACGGGGGTCACTGAAGCTTTCTTT
TRBJ1-2 TRBV15 . few CATSLSGVQSEGYTF TGTGCCACCAGCCTTAGTGGTGTACAGTCGGAAGGCTACACCTTC
TRBJ1-5 TRBV19 . . CASSIVRGSGNQPQHF TGTGCCAGTAGTATTGTACGGGGAAGCGGCAATCAGCCCCAGCATTTT
TRBJ1-2 TRBV19 TRBD1 . CASRRAGQGYGYTF TGTGCCAGTAGACGTGCGGGACAGGGGTATGGCTACACCTTC
TRBJ2-5 TRBV7-2 TRBD2 . CASSLSSSGGAFQETQYF TGTGCCAGCAGCTTAAGCTCGAGCGGGGGGGCCTTCCAAGAGACCCAGTACTTC
TRBJ1-4 TRBV2 . . CASSEYLGPGEKLFF TGTGCCAGCAGTGAATATCTGGGGCCTGGGGAAAAACTGTTTTTT
TRBJ2-7 TRBV4-3 . . CASSQELAYEQYF TGCGCCAGCAGCCAGGAGCTCGCCTACGAGCAGTACTTC
TRBJ2-3 TRBV7-2 TRBD1 . CASSPRDSITDTQYF TGTGCCAGCAGCCCCCGGGACAGCATAACAGATACGCAGTATTTT
TRBJ2-3 TRBV28 . . CAMSGDTDTQYF TGTGCCATGAGCGGCGACACAGATACGCAGTATTTT
TRBJ1-1 TRBV4-3 . . CASSQVVQDTEAFF TGCGCCAGCAGCCAAGTCGTTCAGGACACTGAAGCTTTCTTT
TRBJ2-1 TRBV5-4 TRBD2 . CASSLEASGGGEQFF TGTGCCAGCAGCTTGGAAGCTAGCGGGGGTGGTGAGCAGTTCTTC
TRBJ2-3 TRBV24-1 TRBD2 . CATSPGAGRVDTQYF TGTGCCACATCCCCTGGGGCGGGGAGGGTAGATACGCAGTATTTT
TRBJ2-7 TRBV28 . . CASSSLLVQGLLVGEQYF TGTGCCAGCAGTTCGCTTCTGGTGCAGGGTTTACTTGTCGGCGAGCAGTACTTC
TRBJ2-1 TRBV7-9 TRBD1 few CASSLQQGHEQFF TGTGCCAGCAGCTTACAACAGGGGCATGAGCAGTTCTTC
TRBJ1-2 TRBV13 . . CASSPNSQGYGYTF TGTGCCAGCAGCCCAAACAGCCAGGGCTATGGCTACACCTTC
TRBJ1-3 TRBV9 . . CASSVATSGQGNTIYF TGTGCCAGCAGCGTAGCTACGAGCGGACAGGGAAACACCATATATTTT
TRBJ1-1 TRBV5-1 TRBD1 . CASSFGTEVFF TGCGCCAGCAGCTTCGGGACAGAGGTTTTCTTT
TRBJ2-3 TRBV9 TRBD1 . CASSKNPGQIGNTQYF TGTGCCAGCAGCAAAAATCCGGGACAGATAGGGAATACGCAGTATTTT
TRBJ2-7 TRBV2 . once CASSGGRQAYEQYF TGTGCCAGCAGTGGGGGCCGGCAGGCCTACGAGCAGTACTTC
TRBJ1-2 TRBV19 TRBD1 . CASSIERGRDYGYTF TGTGCCAGTAGTATTGAAAGGGGGCGCGACTATGGCTACACCTTC
TRBJ1-2 TRBV5-3 TRBD1 . CARSSYRQGFSYGYTF TGTGCCAGAAGCTCTTATCGACAGGGCTTCAGCTATGGCTACACCTTC